The next 10 T cell receptor beta chains were all read from a single sample in a study of OX40 agonist ivuxolimab in advanced cancers. Clones were read by immunoSEQ multiplex PCR, and TCRdb kept only the in-frame ones, dropping some. The repertoire holds roughly 67,000 clones, with about four fifths as singletons. The input for sequencing was CD4+ or CD8+ T cells sorted from blood, taken in a trial of the OX40 agonist ivuxolimab. The receptors derive from an adult with an advanced solid tumor such as melanoma, head and neck, liver or kidney cancer.

This sequence joins TRBV10-3 and TRBJ2-6; possibly TRBD1 or TRBD2 for D (5 bases each). The CDR3 length is 16 residues. V dropped 6 bases and J dropped 3 bases, with 15 bases sitting between them. Germline values: CDR1 ENHRY, CDR2 SYGVKD. The CDR3 region is CAIRDEGRLGANVLTF. CDR3 sequence (DNA): TGTGCCATCAGGGACGAGGGGCGCCTTGGGGCCAACGTCCTGACTTTC.

The chain carries TRBV2 and TRBJ2-7; D is unclear. In germline, CDR1 is SNHLY, CDR2 FYNNEI. CDR3 length: 13 amino acids. V lost 6 bases, J lost 4 bases, and 13 bases lay in between. This CDR3 reads CASSLIGMYEQYF. The DNA of the CDR3 is TGTGCCAGCAGCCTCATAGGAATGTACGAGCAGTACTTC.

V usage is TRBV11-3 and J usage is TRBJ2-5; D perhaps matches TRBD2 (5 bases). Germline V CDR1 and CDR2: SGHNT, YENEEA. The CDR3 totals 15 residues. V was trimmed by 1 base and J by 0 bases, leaving 9 bases between them. CDR3 protein: CASSLGTGDQETQYF. As DNA, the CDR3 is TGTGCCAGCAGCTTAGGGACTGGTGACCAAGAGACCCAGTACTTC.

The chain is built from TRBV7-9 and TRBJ2-1; TRBD2 matches at 7 bases. The CDR3 sequence is 14 residues long. Per germline, CDR1 SEHNR and CDR2 FQNEAQ (reference sequence). Trimming at V came to 4 bases and at J to 8 bases, leaving 8 bases not matched to a gene. The chain's CDR3 is CASSSRGGVDEQFF. CDR3 coding DNA: TGTGCCAGCAGCTCCCGTGGGGGGGTGGATGAGCAGTTCTTC. The full variable domain, its missing parts supplied by reference TRBV7-9 and TRBJ2-1, is DTGVSQNPRHKITKRGQNVTFRCDPISEHNRLYWYRQTLGQGPEFLTYFQNEAQLEKSRLLSDRFSAERPKGSFSTLEIQRTEQGDSAMYLCASSSRGGVDEQFFGPGTRLTVL.

The genes are TRBV5-6 and TRBJ2-3, with no clear D. Trimming stripped 3 bases from V and 0 bases from J, with 11 bases between. The CDR3 loop spans 15 amino acids. Germline assignment: CDR1 SGHDT and CDR2 YYEEEE. The CDR3 DNA sequence: TGTGCCAGCAGCTACCTACCTACTAGCACAGATACGCAGTATTTT. This sequence encodes CASSYLPTSTDTQYF.

The rearrangement joins TRBV7-2 to TRBJ1-1, with TRBD1 identical over 8 bases. Germline-derived CDR1 and CDR2 are SGHTA and FQGNSA. The CDR3 spans 15 residues. The V gene end was trimmed by 1 base and the J gene end by 6 bases; junction bases not matched to a gene: 7. The CDR3: CASSLGQPGGSEAFF. The CDR3 DNA sequence: TGTGCCAGCAGCTTAGGGCAACCAGGGGGCTCTGAAGCTTTCTTT. Combining the CDR3 with reference TRBV7-2 and TRBJ1-1 gives the whole variable domain GAGVSQSPSNKVTEKGKDVELRCDPISGHTALYWYRQSLGQGLEFLIYFQGNSAPDKSGLPSDRFSAERTGGSVSTLTIQRTQQEDSAVYLCASSLGQPGGSEAFFGQGTRLTVV.

V gene TRBV15 combines with J gene TRBJ2-5; D may match TRBD1 or TRBD2 (5 bases each). V dropped 2 bases and J dropped 7 bases, with 20 bases sitting between them. CDR3 length equals 16 residues. Germline V lookup: CDR1 LNHNV, CDR2 YYDKDF (reference sequence). The DNA of the CDR3 is TGTGCCACCAGCAGAAGGGCTCCGGAGAGTGGGGGGACCCAGTACTTC. Encoded protein: CATSRRAPESGGTQYF.

The chain recombines TRBV28 with TRBJ2-7; 7 bases fit TRBD1. Per germline, CDR1 MDHEN and CDR2 SYDVKM. The CDR3 is made up of 15 amino acids. V was clipped by 6 bases and J by 0 bases; unmatched bases: 8. The CDR3 DNA sequence: TGTGCCAGCAGCCCAACCGGGACAGACTCCTACGAGCAGTACTTC. This translates into CASSPTGTDSYEQYF.

The chain links TRBV11-3 to TRBJ1-5; D is unclear. CDR3 length: 12 amino acids. V shed 1 base and J shed 7 bases, with 5 bases lying between them. Per germline, CDR1 SGHNT and CDR2 YENEEA. DNA of the CDR3: TGTGCCAGCAGCTTAGTTGGACAGCCCCAGCATTTT. Protein sequence: CASSLVGQPQHF.

This rearrangement joins TRBV25-1 to TRBJ2-1; D may be TRBD1 (5 bases). CDR1 is MGHDK and CDR2 is SYGVNS in the germline V gene. The V end was cut by 5 bases, the J end by 7 bases, with 18 bases between. The CDR3 totals 15 residues. The CDR3: CASSSGQATLNEQFF. CDR3 sequence (DNA): TGTGCCAGCAGTTCCGGACAAGCCACCTTGAATGAGCAGTTCTTC. The full variable domain, completed using reference TRBV25-1 and TRBJ2-1, is EADIYQTPRYLVIGTGKKITLECSQTMGHDKMYWYQQDPGMELHLIHYSYGVNSTEKGDLSSESTVSRIRTEHFPLTLESARPSHTSQYLCASSSGQATLNEQFFGPGTRLTVL.